This T cell receptor (beta chain) was recorded in a study of PD-1 blockade in classical Hodgkin lymphoma. Autologous stem cell transplantation was followed by relapse in every patient, and brentuximab vedotin exposure varied. Magnetic negative selection of thawed PBMCs was the method by which CD4+ T cells were purified. Clones were read by immunoSEQ multiplex PCR, and TCRdb kept only the in-frame ones, dropping some. Here the sample spans 27,000 or so clones, around three quarters being singletons. Source: CD4+ T cells from blood, taken at baseline. The TCR comes from a human donor with classical Hodgkin lymphoma.

The CDR3 nucleotides are TGTGCCAGCAGTCCCGCAGTAGCTACTGAAGCTTTCTTT. Translated, it gives CASSPAVATEAFF. This chain links TRBV6-5 with TRBJ1-1; no clear D. Germline loops: CDR1 MNHEY, CDR2 SVGAGI. V was cut by 5 bases and J by 5 bases, with 12 bases left in between. The CDR3 contains 13 residues.